The source of this T cell receptor beta chain is a study of patients and donors after allogeneic stem cell transplantation. Germline-derived CDR1 and CDR2 are SGHTA and FQGTGA. The CDR3 has 12 residues. Trimming stripped 0 bases from V and 8 bases from J, with 7 bases between. From the RT-PCR reads, TCRdb called clonotypes with MiXCR, one entry per CDR3 protein. The sample shows 800,000 to 1,000,000 distinct CDR3 sequences, over 15% of them seen only once. This clonotype is a singleton in its sample. The clonotype was recovered from a human donor who was either an allogeneic HSCT recipient or a stem cell or donor lymphocyte infusion donor (not recorded which). It is not recorded whose cells these are; they may come from a transplant donor. The rearrangement joins TRBV7-3 to TRBJ1-1; D remains unclear. Sample: blood, either unsorted or a sorted T cell fraction (not recorded which). As DNA, the CDR3 is TGTGCCAGCAGCTTAACGGGCCAGGAAGCTTTCTTT. Translated: CASSLTGQEAFF.